Each of the 2 T cell receptor beta chains below was sequenced from the same sample in a study of blood T cell repertoires in COVID-19. Profiled with immunoSEQ multiplex PCR; TCRdb holds only in-frame clones, not every one. The sample carries 150,000 to 200,000 clones, 80% recorded once. Sequenced input: PBMCs or T cells enriched from blood (not recorded which). Receptors were obtained from a man between 35 and 55 years old who had recovered from COVID-19.

This clone was seen only a few times. This chain links TRBV19 with TRBJ2-1; no clear D gene. This CDR3 has 12 residues. Germline CDR1 and CDR2: LNHDA and SQIVND (reference sequence). Trimming removed 3 bases from V and 6 bases from J, with 6 bases in between. The CDR3, as DNA: TGTGCCAGTAGTATGATCGGCAATGAGCAGTTCTTC. Its protein product is CASSMIGNEQFF.

The chain uses TRBV10-2 and TRBJ2-5; D ambiguous. The CDR3 loop spans 13 amino acids. V was cut by 3 bases and J by 9 bases, with 14 bases left in between. Germline V gene sequence: CDR1 WSHSY, CDR2 SAAADI. DNA for the CDR3: TGCGCCAGCAGTGAAAACCCATTTCGGGCCCAGTACTTC. It is translated as CASSENPFRAQYF.